The 31 T cell receptor beta chains below all came from one sample that was sequenced in a study of neurological immune-mediated disorders. Specified time point: longitudinal time-point 3. TCRdb ran MiXCR on the 5' RACE reads and lists one entry per CDR3 protein. This sample has approximately 47,000 distinct CDR3 sequences, with approximately 12% found just once. Input material: PBMCs. These receptors came from a male donor with HTLV-1-associated myelopathy (HAM/TSP).

The table lists this clonotype with a count of one. One end of the junction fails to match germline, which may point to a read error. The chain uses TRBV7-2 and TRBJ1-1; D is ambiguous. CDR3 length equals 21 residues. CDR1 is SGHTA and CDR2 is FQGNSA in the germline V gene. Here the CDR3 reads CASILASAGGIFSGPNTEAFF. The CDR3 DNA reads as TGTGCCAGCATCTTAGCCTCGGCTGGAGGGATTTTTTCGGGTCCCAACACTGAAGCTTTCTTT.

This clonotype was seen at least ten times. The gene calls are TRBV6-1 and TRBJ2-7, with TRBD1 matching over 9 bases. CDR3 size: 14 residues. Germline CDR1 MNHNS, CDR2 SASEGT. V lost 5 bases, J lost 3 bases, and 5 bases stayed unmatched. CDR3 DNA sequence: TGTGCCAGCAGTCAGGACAGGGGTATCTACGAGCAGTACTTC. Translating gives CASSQDRGIYEQYF.

In its sample, this clonotype is medium-sized. The chain employs TRBV12-3 or TRBV12-4 and TRBJ1-5; D gene unclear. With 6 bases removed from V and 2 bases from J, the gap between germline ends came to 8 bases. The CDR3 is 13 residues long. CDR3 in amino acids: CASSSTGNQPQHF. CDR3 bases: TGTGCCAGCAGCTCTACCGGCAATCAGCCCCAGCATTTT.

This clonotype was observed many times. The chain is built from TRBV7-6 and TRBJ2-7, with 8 bases identical to TRBD1. This CDR3 is built from 15 residues. The germline V gene has CDR1 SGHVS and CDR2 FNYEAQ. Trimming cost V 5 bases and J 0 bases; bases outside gene matches: 6. CDR3 protein: CASSPWTGISYEQYF. The CDR3 bases are TGTGCCAGCAGCCCCTGGACAGGGATCTCCTACGAGCAGTACTTC. Full variable domain (remainder filled in from reference TRBV7-6 and TRBJ2-7): GAGVSQSPRYKVTKRGQDVALRCDPISGHVSLYWYRQALGQGPEFLTYFNYEAQQDKSGLPNDRFSAERPEGSISTLTIQRTEQRDSAMYRCASSPWTGISYEQYFGPGTRLTVT.

Worth noting for this clonotype: Germline and junction disagree at one end, which may indicate a read error. V gene TRBV24-1 combines with J gene TRBJ1-1; D unresolved. Germline values: CDR1 KGHDR, CDR2 SFDVKD. The CDR3 covers 13 residues. The CDR3 sequence: CATSDDRNTEAYF. Here the CDR3 DNA reads TGTGCCACCAGTGATGATAGGAACACTGAAGCTTACTTT.

This clonotype was observed many times. This chain joins TRBV5-1 and TRBJ2-5; tentative D call: TRBD1 (7 bases). The V and J ends lost 4 bases and 0 bases respectively, with 13 bases between them. The CDR3 is 15 amino acids. CDR1 and CDR2 from the germline V gene are SGHRS and YFSETQ. The CDR3 DNA sequence: TGCGCCAGCAGCGGGGGGACAGCGAACCAAGAGACCCAGTACTTC. Protein: CASSGGTANQETQYF.

J is TRBJ2-7 and V is TRBV21-1; the table's D call of TRBD1 was not tested on the DNA. TRBV21-1 is tagged as a pseudogene. This CDR3 contains 15 residues. The CDR3 loop is CASSSPGQVSYEQYF. The CDR3 DNA reads TGTGCCAGCAGCAGCCCGGGACAGGTTAGCTACGAGCAGTACTTC.

Many counts were recorded for this clonotype. The chain joins TRBV12-3 or TRBV12-4 to TRBJ2-1; 7 nucleotides align to TRBD1. Losses at the gene ends were 3 bases for V and 12 bases for J; bases not matched to a gene: 8. This CDR3 region has 13 residues. The DNA for the CDR3 is TGTGCCAGCAGTTTTCGACAGGGTGTGGGGCAGTTCTTC. This codes for CASSFRQGVGQFF.

In its sample, this clonotype was seen many times. V and J are TRBV6-2 or TRBV6-3 and TRBJ1-5; the D gene is possibly TRBD1 (6 bases). V dropped 8 bases and J dropped 2 bases, with 16 bases sitting between them. The CDR3 totals 15 residues. The V gene's germline CDR1 is MNHEY and CDR2 SVGEGT. CDR3 amino acids: CASAPPGGGNQPQHF. In nucleotides, the CDR3 is TGTGCCAGCGCCCCCCCGGGGGGCGGCAATCAGCCCCAGCATTTT.

This clonotype was detected ten times or more. The rearrangement uses TRBV5-1 and TRBJ2-1; 7 bases map to TRBD2. This CDR3 region has 14 residues. V lost 7 bases to trimming and J lost 6 bases; unmatched junction nucleotides: 10. CDR1 and CDR2 from the germline V gene are SGHRS and YFSETQ. This CDR3 reads CASQPGLSSNEQFF. The CDR3 nucleotides are TGCGCCAGCCAACCGGGACTATCTTCCAATGAGCAGTTCTTC.

This clonotype has a count of ten or more. The V call is TRBV6-2 or TRBV6-3, the J call TRBJ2-1; no reliable D call. The V gene's germline CDR1 is MNHEY and CDR2 SVGEGT. The length of the CDR3 is 11 residues. V gave up 8 bases and J gave up 5 bases, with 7 bases separating them. CDR3 region: CASRWDNEQFF. The CDR3 nucleotides are TGTGCCAGCCGGTGGGACAATGAGCAGTTCTTC.

Worth noting for this clonotype: Lacking the conserved final phenylalanine or tryptophan, this CDR3 likely reflects a read error. The rearrangement joins TRBV10-2 to TRBJ1-6; the D is unclear. Germline CDR1 and CDR2: WSHSY and SAAADI. CDR3 length: 13 amino acids. CDR3 nucleotide sequence: TGCGCCAGCAGTGAGGTCCATAAATCACCCCTCCACTCT. Translation: CASSEVHKSPLHS.

This clonotype was detected many times. V usage is TRBV5-1 and J usage is TRBJ2-7; no firm D call. This CDR3 spans 13 amino acids. Germline V lookup: CDR1 SGHRS, CDR2 YFSETQ. Trimming took 4 bases from V and 6 from J, leaving 14 bases between them. The CDR3 DNA follows: TGCGCCAGCAGCCAAGACTCGACGGGCGAGCAGTACTTC. Encoded protein: CASSQDSTGEQYF.

A remark on this clonotype: One junction end disagrees with the germline gene, perhaps due to a read error. The chain combines TRBV7-2 with TRBJ2-3; D remains ambiguous. The CDR3 is made up of 13 amino acids. Germline V gene data show CDR1 as SGHTA and CDR2 as FQGNSA. The chain's CDR3 is CAGSLITPDTQYF. Here the CDR3 DNA reads TGTGCCGGCAGCTTAATCACTCCAGATACGCAGTATTTT.

A remark on this clonotype: A much larger clone lies one base from this, so it may be a read error. This chain connects TRBV28 to TRBJ1-1; D remains ambiguous. CDR3 length: 13 residues. Germline V lookup: CDR1 MDHEN, CDR2 SYDVKM. Here the CDR3 reads CASSLSTNSEAFF. The DNA of the CDR3 is TGTGCCAGCAGTTTGAGCACGAACTCTGAAGCTTTCTTT.

This clonotype came up many times. This chain uses TRBV7-8 with TRBJ1-3; no clear D. Looked up from germline, CDR1 is SGHVS and CDR2 is FQNEAQ. The length of the CDR3 is 15 residues. Trimming took 5 bases from V and 0 from J, leaving 11 bases between them. The CDR3 DNA reads TGTGCCAGCAGCCGGACGGATTTCTCTGGAAACACCATATATTTT. Translation gives CASSRTDFSGNTIYF.

This clonotype was picked up a small number of times. One junction end does not reproduce the germline sequence, and a read error may be involved. The V call is TRBV4-3, the J call TRBJ1-1, with a weak D call TRBD1 (6 bases). The CDR3 has 16 residues. In germline, CDR1 is LGHNA, CDR2 YSLEER. This chain's CDR3 is CASSQDPQGLNSEAYF. The CDR3 DNA is TGCGCCAGCAGCCAGGACCCACAGGGACTGAACTCTGAAGCTTACTTT.

This clonotype was detected only a few times. The chain uses TRBV7-9 and TRBJ2-1; D possibly corresponds to TRBD1 (5 bases). From germline, CDR1 is SEHNR and CDR2 FQNEAQ (reference sequence). Trimming took off 1 base at V and 10 bases at J, with 14 bases between the two ends. This CDR3 spans 14 amino acids. As DNA, the CDR3 is TGTGCCAGCAGCTTAGTAGCCATCCCAGGGGAGCAGTTCTTC. Its translation is CASSLVAIPGEQFF.

This clonotype has a count of ten or more. This chain joins TRBV29-1 and TRBJ2-3; D is possibly TRBD2 (6 bases). This CDR3 spans 15 amino acids. The germline V gene has CDR1 SQVTM and CDR2 ANQGSEA. V was trimmed by 4 bases and J by 5 bases, leaving 19 bases between them. As DNA, the CDR3 is TGCAGCGTTGCGGGGGAGAGGCCTGGTGGAGATACGCAGTATTTT. Residues: CSVAGERPGGDTQYF.

This clonotype was counted at least ten times. This rearrangement joins TRBV7-8 to TRBJ1-2; 11 bases align to TRBD1. The CDR3 length is 16 residues. Germline V gene lookup returns CDR1 SGHVS and CDR2 FQNEAQ. The junction had 4 bases not matched to a gene; V was cut back by 0 bases and J by 4 bases. The CDR3 sequence: CASSLALGQGGYGYTF. CDR3 DNA: TGTGCCAGCAGCTTAGCACTGGGACAGGGGGGCTATGGCTACACCTTC.

This clonotype showed up many times. The chain joins TRBV7-9 to TRBJ1-2; 8 bases map to TRBD1. J gave up 7 bases and V 5 bases, and 9 bases lay outside the gene matches. The CDR3 is made up of 14 amino acids. CDR1 is SEHNR, CDR2 FQNEAQ, per germline (reference sequence). CDR3 bases: TGTGCCAGCAGCCCTAATGACAGGGGCGCTGGCTACACCTTC. It yields the protein CASSPNDRGAGYTF.

This chain connects TRBV6-6 to TRBJ2-3, with D perhaps matching TRBD2 (5 bases). The germline V gene has CDR1 MNHNY and CDR2 SVGAGI (reference sequence). V was cut by 8 bases and J by 4 bases, with 19 bases left in between. This CDR3 has 15 residues. CDR3 sequence reads: CASRNIVGVPDTQYF. In DNA form, the CDR3 reads TGTGCCAGCCGGAATATAGTGGGAGTTCCAGATACGCAGTATTTT.

By proportion, this clonotype is medium-sized. The gene calls are TRBV29-1 and TRBJ1-1; a possible D gene is TRBD1 (5 bases). The ends were cut back, 5 bases at V and 0 bases at J, with 13 bases in the middle. Germline CDR1 SQVTM, CDR2 ANQGSEA. The CDR3 length is 14 residues. CDR3 residues: CSVSPGLMNTEAFF. The CDR3 nucleotides read TGCAGCGTTTCCCCGGGACTGATGAACACTGAAGCTTTCTTT.

This clonotype was recorded at least ten times. This chain uses TRBV28 with TRBJ2-1; D unclear. Germline-derived CDR1 and CDR2 are MDHEN and SYDVKM. CDR3 size: 16 residues. Trimming shortened V by 3 bases and J by 7 bases, and 19 bases separated the two germline ends. The CDR3 reads CASSFAQASSWNEQFF. The CDR3 coding sequence is TGTGCCAGCAGTTTCGCCCAGGCAAGCTCATGGAATGAGCAGTTCTTC.

This clonotype was seen ten or more times. The genes are TRBV28 and TRBJ2-3, with D possibly called TRBD1 or TRBD2 (5 bases each). The CDR3 covers 15 residues. Germline V lookup: CDR1 MDHEN, CDR2 SYDVKM. Trimming pared 5 bases from V and 3 bases from J, leaving 15 bases between. CDR3 bases: TGTGCCAGCAGTAGCTCGGGGTCAGGGACAGATACGCAGTATTTT. It encodes CASSSSGSGTDTQYF.

This clonotype has at least ten counts. V usage is TRBV5-5 and J usage is TRBJ2-5; TRBD2 is a possible D gene (6 bases). CDR1 SGHKS and CDR2 YYEKEE come from the germline V gene (reference sequence). The CDR3 consists of 16 residues. The V gene lost 4 bases and the J gene lost 5 bases, with 21 bases spanning the gap. This CDR3 reads CASSHGDNFRGETQYF. CDR3 DNA sequence: TGTGCCAGCAGCCATGGAGACAATTTTCGGGGGGAGACCCAGTACTTC.

Details on this clonotype: An end of the junction differs from the germline gene, which may be a read error. The V gene is TRBV18, the J gene TRBJ2-1; 7 nucleotides align to TRBD2. Germline CDR1 and CDR2: KGHSH and LQKENI. This CDR3 contains 16 residues. CDR3 sequence (DNA): TGTGCCATCTCACCACAACTAGCGTTGTCCTACAATGAGCAGTTCTTC. This translates into CAISPQLALSYNEQFF.

This clonotype was found many times. The rearrangement links TRBV2 to TRBJ1-2; 7 positions match TRBD1. Per the germline V gene, CDR1 is SNHLY and CDR2 is FYNNEI. The CDR3 has 15 residues. J lost 4 bases, V lost 4 bases, and 9 bases had no gene match. CDR3 region: CASSGGGGASYGYTF. CDR3 coding DNA: TGTGCCAGCAGTGGGGGAGGGGGCGCGAGCTATGGCTACACCTTC.

This clonotype was detected many times. The chain uses TRBV9 and TRBJ1-2; maybe TRBD1 (6 bases). The length of the CDR3 is 16 residues. V was clipped by 4 bases and J by 4 bases, with 20 bases between them. CDR1 and CDR2 (germline): SGDLS, YYNGEE. In DNA, the CDR3 is TGTGCCAGCAGCCCCTCTAACGTACAGGGTGGCTATGGCTACACCTTC. It yields the protein CASSPSNVQGGYGYTF.

This clonotype was seen at least ten times. This chain joins TRBV5-1 and TRBJ1-1; a possible D gene is TRBD1 (5 bases). Germline V gene data show CDR1 as SGHRS and CDR2 as YFSETQ. CDR3 length equals 16 residues. V lost 0 bases and J lost 6, with 18 bases in between. CDR3: CASSLAGPRGVAEAFF. Here the CDR3 DNA reads TGCGCCAGCAGCTTGGCAGGGCCCCGGGGTGTAGCTGAAGCTTTCTTT.

This clonotype was detected ten times or more. The junction and the germline gene differ at one end; a read error may be behind it. The chain joins TRBV5-1 to TRBJ2-7; TRBD1 agrees at 10 bases. This CDR3 has 18 residues. Per the germline V gene, CDR1 is SGHRS and CDR2 is YFSETQ. The CDR3 nucleotides read TGCGCCAACAGCTGGATCACCGGGACAGGGGAAAGCTCCTACGAGCAGTACTTC. Its protein is CANSWITGTGESSYEQYF.